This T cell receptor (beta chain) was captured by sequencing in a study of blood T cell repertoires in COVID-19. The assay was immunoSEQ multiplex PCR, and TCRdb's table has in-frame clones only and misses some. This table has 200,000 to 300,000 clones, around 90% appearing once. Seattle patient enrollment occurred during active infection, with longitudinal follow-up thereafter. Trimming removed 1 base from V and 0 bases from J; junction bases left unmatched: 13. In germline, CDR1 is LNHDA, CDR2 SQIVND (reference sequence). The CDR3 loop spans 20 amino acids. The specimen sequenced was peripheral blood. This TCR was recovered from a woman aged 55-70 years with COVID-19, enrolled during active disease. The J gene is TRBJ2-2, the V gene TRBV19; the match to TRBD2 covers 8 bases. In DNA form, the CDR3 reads TGTGCCAGTAGTATAGCGGGGGGGGCGGGAGGCCCCGCGAACACCGGGGAGCTGTTTTTT. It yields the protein CASSIAGGAGGPANTGELFF.